One sample yielded the 31 T cell receptor beta chains listed below, sequenced in a study of blood T cell repertoires in COVID-19. TCRdb's copy holds only in-frame clones and misses some; the assay was immunoSEQ multiplex PCR. This sample carries about 190,000 clones, roughly 85% of them seen once, and the ten largest clones take around 5%. The source material was peripheral blood. Receptors originate from an elderly woman with acute or convalescent COVID-19.

This clone was detected once. The J gene is TRBJ2-6, the V gene TRBV19; possible D gene TRBD2, 6 bases. V lost 1 base, J lost 2 bases, and 21 bases lay in between. CDR1 is LNHDA, CDR2 SQIVND, per germline (reference sequence). The CDR3 is 20 residues long. In nucleotides, the CDR3 is TGTGCCAGTAGTATAGTGGGACGGGACTTCCAAGCCGCTGGGGCCAACGTCCTGACTTTC. The encoded protein is CASSIVGRDFQAAGANVLTF.

The rearrangement joins TRBV4-3 to TRBJ1-2; D possibly corresponds to TRBD1 (6 bases). Trimming shortened V by 6 bases and J by 2 bases, and 16 bases separated the two germline ends. CDR1 LGHNA and CDR2 YSLEER come from the germline V gene. This CDR3 is built from 15 residues. In DNA form, the CDR3 reads TGCGCCAGCAGTCGGATTCAACAGGGAAACTATGGCTACACCTTC. Residues: CASSRIQQGNYGYTF.

The CDR3 reads CATSREADTQYF. CDR3 DNA sequence: TGTGCCACCAGTAGGGAGGCAGATACGCAGTATTTT. The rearrangement uses TRBV19 and TRBJ2-3, with TRBD2 as a possible D gene (6 bases). Trimming shortened V by 10 bases and J by 4 bases, and 12 bases separated the two germline ends. Germline values: CDR1 LNHDA, CDR2 SQIVND (reference sequence). CDR3 size: 12 residues.

The genes are TRBV6-5 and TRBJ2-7, with 10 bases identical to TRBD2. The CDR3 loop spans 16 amino acids. Germline assignment: CDR1 MNHEY and CDR2 SVGAGI. The J segment lost 4 bases and the V segment lost 0 bases, leaving 6 bases of the junction unmatched. The CDR3 DNA is TGTGCCAGCAGTTACTCTAGCCTAGCGGGAGAATACGAGCAGTACTTC. The encoded protein is CASSYSSLAGEYEQYF.

The chain links TRBV12-3 or TRBV12-4 to TRBJ1-1, with unresolved D. V was trimmed by 0 bases and J by 3 bases, leaving 5 bases between them. CDR3 length: 13 amino acids. CDR3 residues: CASSLASDTEAFF. DNA of the CDR3: TGTGCCAGCAGTTTAGCTTCGGACACTGAAGCTTTCTTT.

A remark on this clone: The same CDR3 can be traced to other DNA sequences in this sample. J is TRBJ2-1 and V is TRBV15; 12 nucleotides line up with TRBD2. Germline CDR1 is LNHNV and CDR2 is YYDKDF (reference sequence). J gave up 6 bases and V 0 bases, and 0 bases lay outside the gene matches. This CDR3 contains 15 residues. The CDR3 is CATSRELAGGNEQFF. The CDR3 DNA reads as TGTGCCACCAGCAGAGAACTAGCGGGAGGCAATGAGCAGTTCTTC. Full variable domain (rest looked up from reference TRBV15 and TRBJ2-1): DAMVIQNPRYQVTQFGKPVTLSCSQTLNHNVMYWYQQKSSQAPKLLFHYYDKDFNNEADTPDNFQSRRPNTSFCFLDIRSPGLGDTAMYLCATSRELAGGNEQFFGPGTRLTVL.

The chain couples TRBV19 to TRBJ2-3; 7 bases map to TRBD2. The trim removed 7 bases at V and 3 bases at J, leaving 10 bases unmatched. The CDR3 loop spans 15 amino acids. The germline CDR1 and CDR2 sequences are LNHDA and SQIVND (reference sequence). In nucleotides, the CDR3 is TGTGCCAGTACCTCCGGGGAGGGGTTAACAGATACGCAGTATTTT. It yields the protein CASTSGEGLTDTQYF.

This rearrangement joins TRBV9 to TRBJ2-5, with D possibly being TRBD2 (5 bases). Germline CDR1 reads SGDLS; CDR2 reads YYNGEE. This CDR3 region has 13 residues. The germline V and J ends were trimmed by 2 bases and 3 bases, with 8 bases remaining between them. The CDR3 region is CASSVSGKETQYF. The CDR3 DNA follows: TGTGCCAGCAGCGTGAGCGGAAAAGAGACCCAGTACTTC.

The genes are TRBV6-2 or TRBV6-3 and TRBJ1-1; D unresolved. The CDR3 has 12 residues. V was trimmed by 0 bases and J by 11 bases, leaving 10 bases between them. Germline V lookup: CDR1 MNHEY, CDR2 SVGEGT. In nucleotides, the CDR3 is TGTGCCAGCAGTTACTCGACTGTTAAGGCTTTCTTT. This translates into CASSYSTVKAFF.

The V gene is TRBV6-2 or TRBV6-3, the J gene TRBJ1-2; D is undetermined. Looked up from germline, CDR1 is MNHEY and CDR2 is SVGEGT. The CDR3 contains 14 residues. V was trimmed by 5 bases and J by 3 bases, leaving 13 bases between them. The CDR3 region is CASSPVGDHYGYTF. For the CDR3, the DNA is TGTGCCAGCAGTCCCGTCGGGGATCACTATGGCTACACCTTC.

The DNA of the CDR3 is TGTGCCATCGGACAGGGCAGCAATCAGCCCCAGCATTTT. This encodes CAIGQGSNQPQHF. The chain links TRBV10-3 to TRBJ1-5, with 8 bases fitting TRBD1. V lost 8 bases to trimming and J lost 1 base; unmatched junction nucleotides: 1. This CDR3 has 13 residues. Germline V lookup: CDR1 ENHRY, CDR2 SYGVKD.

This rearrangement joins TRBV5-6 to TRBJ2-3, with D maybe TRBD1 (6 bases). The CDR3 spans 16 residues. Germline V lookup: CDR1 SGHDT, CDR2 YYEEEE. The V gene lost 2 bases and the J gene lost 3 bases, with 16 bases spanning the gap. The CDR3 DNA reads TGTGCCAGCAGCTTCCGGGACACTAGTTCTACAGATACGCAGTATTTT. Its protein product is CASSFRDTSSTDTQYF.

The chain combines TRBV6-6 with TRBJ1-2; 7 bases map to TRBD1. Trimming took 5 bases from V and 3 from J; bases not matched to a gene: 15. CDR3 size: 17 residues. Germline V gives CDR1 MNHNY, CDR2 SVGAGI (reference sequence). DNA for the CDR3: TGTGCCAGCAGTCAGAGACAGGGATGGGCGGGGTACTATGGCTACACCTTC. Encoded protein: CASSQRQGWAGYYGYTF.

The chain carries TRBV5-1 and TRBJ1-1; D possibly corresponds to TRBD1 (6 bases). CDR3 size: 17 residues. V shed 4 bases and J shed 0 bases, with 19 bases lying between them. Germline V gives CDR1 SGHRS, CDR2 YFSETQ. CDR3 sequence: CASSITGPINMNTEAFF. The DNA of the CDR3 is TGCGCCAGCAGCATAACAGGGCCGATAAACATGAACACTGAAGCTTTCTTT.

As DNA, the CDR3 is TGTGCCAGCAGTTCTGACAGCGATCAGCCCCAGCATTTT. Amino acid sequence: CASSSDSDQPQHF. V is TRBV2 and J is TRBJ1-5, with D perhaps matching TRBD1 (5 bases). The CDR3 loop spans 13 amino acids. Trimming removed 5 bases from V and 5 bases from J, with 10 bases in between. In germline, CDR1 is SNHLY, CDR2 FYNNEI. Drawing the rest from reference TRBV2 and TRBJ1-5, the complete variable domain is EPEVTQTPSHQVTQMGQEVILRCVPISNHLYFYWYRQILGQKVEFLVSFYNNEISEKSEIFDDQFSVERPDGSNFTLKIRSTKLEDSAMYFCASSSDSDQPQHFGDGTRLSIL.

The genes are TRBV7-4 and TRBJ1-1; D call uncertain. The CDR3 runs to 22 residues. The germline CDR1 and CDR2 sequences are SGHVT and SQSDAQ. Trimming took off 4 bases at V and 0 bases at J, with 33 bases between the two ends. CDR3 loop: CASSSPSRRWARGGHMNTEAFF. The CDR3 DNA reads as TGTGCCAGCAGCTCCCCCTCCCGCAGGTGGGCCCGCGGCGGGCATATGAACACTGAAGCTTTCTTT.

The gene calls are TRBV28 and TRBJ2-3; TRBD1 matches 7 bases. CDR1 is MDHEN and CDR2 is SYDVKM in the germline V gene. The CDR3 is made up of 13 amino acids. CDR3 in amino acids: CATQGISTDTQYF. CDR3 DNA: TGTGCTACACAGGGGATAAGCACAGATACGCAGTATTTT.

The chain employs TRBV7-3 and TRBJ1-2, with D tentatively TRBD1 (6 bases). The CDR3 has 12 residues. Germline values: CDR1 SGHTA, CDR2 FQGTGA. Trimming stripped 6 bases from V and 5 bases from J, with 10 bases between. CDR3 protein: CASRQGSYGYTF. In nucleotides, the CDR3 is TGTGCCAGCAGACAGGGATCTTATGGCTACACCTTC.

The chain joins TRBV28 to TRBJ2-1, with D unresolved. Germline assignment: CDR1 MDHEN and CDR2 SYDVKM. Trimming cost V 4 bases and J 2 bases, with 9 bases left between them. This CDR3 spans 14 amino acids. For the CDR3, the DNA is TGTGCCAGCAGTTCACAGTTCCCCTACAATGAGCAGTTCTTC. It translates to CASSSQFPYNEQFF. The whole variable domain, remainder taken from reference TRBV28 and TRBJ2-1, is DVKVTQSSRYLVKRTGEKVFLECVQDMDHENMFWYRQDPGLGLRLIYFSYDVKMKEKGDIPEGYSVSREKKERFSLILESASTNQTSMYLCASSSQFPYNEQFFGPGTRLTVL.

This clone was recorded a few times. The chain uses TRBV6-5 and TRBJ1-3; tentative D call: TRBD1 (6 bases). V was trimmed by 4 bases and J by 8 bases, leaving 18 bases between them. The CDR3 totals 15 residues. CDR1 is MNHEY, CDR2 SVGAGI, per germline. The CDR3 DNA sequence: TGTGCCAGCAGTTTTGGGTGGGACACCCCGTACACCATATATTTT. Translation gives CASSFGWDTPYTIYF.

This sequence joins TRBV27 and TRBJ2-1; TRBD2 agrees at 7 bases. After removal of 2 bases from V and 9 bases from J, the junction contained 7 bases not matched to a gene. Germline V gives CDR1 MNHEY, CDR2 SMNVEV (reference sequence). This CDR3 has 14 amino acids. CDR3 sequence reads: CASSLEGGSSEQFF. For the CDR3, the DNA is TGTGCCAGCAGTTTAGAGGGCGGGAGCAGTGAGCAGTTCTTC.

The gene calls are TRBV4-1 and TRBJ1-3; D ambiguous. Germline CDR1 reads MGHRA; CDR2 reads YSYEKL. CDR3 length: 17 amino acids. V lost 0 bases to trimming and J lost 7 bases, with 19 bases between them. CDR3 coding DNA: TGCGCCAGCAGCCAAGACGATTCAGGATCTTCGGCCAACACCATATATTTT. Protein sequence: CASSQDDSGSSANTIYF.

The chain recombines TRBV7-2 with TRBJ1-1; a possible D gene is TRBD1 (5 bases). The germline V and J ends were trimmed by 3 bases and 4 bases, with 9 bases remaining between them. This CDR3 spans 13 amino acids. From germline, CDR1 is SGHTA and CDR2 FQGNSA. CDR3 DNA: TGTGCCAGCAGCTTTGGGGGGGGCACTGAAGCTTTCTTT. This codes for CASSFGGGTEAFF.

The chain recombines TRBV18 with TRBJ1-1, with D possibly being TRBD1 (5 bases). V was shortened by 6 bases and J by 3 bases, with 11 bases between the two germline ends. Germline V gives CDR1 KGHSH, CDR2 LQKENI. This CDR3 comprises 13 residues. The DNA for the CDR3 is TGTGCCAGCTCCACGGGGGGAGACACTGAAGCTTTCTTT. Translated, it gives CASSTGGDTEAFF.

This clone was detected only once. The V and J genes are TRBV5-1 and TRBJ2-3; 7 bases map to TRBD1. This CDR3 contains 14 residues. The V gene's germline CDR1 is SGHRS and CDR2 YFSETQ. V gave up 5 bases and J gave up 2 bases; unmatched junction bases: 5. Written as DNA, the CDR3 is TGCGCCAGCAGACAGGACAGGTCCACAGATACGCAGTATTTT. Translated, it gives CASRQDRSTDTQYF.

The gene calls are TRBV2 and TRBJ2-2, with D perhaps TRBD1 (6 bases). The germline V gene encodes CDR1 SNHLY and CDR2 FYNNEI. The CDR3 totals 15 residues. The V end was cut by 1 base, the J end by 5 bases, with 11 bases between. In DNA, the CDR3 is TGTGCCAGCAGTGAAGTTTTAAGGGGGACCGGGGAGCTGTTTTTT. Translating gives CASSEVLRGTGELFF. Together with reference TRBV2 and TRBJ2-2, the CDR3 gives the full variable domain: EPEVTQTPSHQVTQMGQEVILRCVPISNHLYFYWYRQILGQKVEFLVSFYNNEISEKSEIFDDQFSVERPDGSNFTLKIRSTKLEDSAMYFCASSEVLRGTGELFFGEGSRLTVL.

This rearrangement joins TRBV6-6 to TRBJ1-6; 7 bases map to TRBD1. This CDR3 spans 14 amino acids. V was pared by 6 bases and J by 7 bases, with 6 bases of the junction left unmatched. Germline-derived CDR1 and CDR2 are MNHNY and SVGAGI (reference sequence). DNA for the CDR3: TGTGCCAGCAGCCTAGGGACAGAGAATTCACCCCTCCACTTT. Its protein is CASSLGTENSPLHF.

A remark on this clone: The same CDR3 can be traced to other DNA sequences in this sample. The V gene is TRBV4-3, the J gene TRBJ2-7; 8 nucleotides line up with TRBD1. The J segment lost 2 bases and the V segment lost 0 bases, leaving 3 bases of the junction unmatched. This CDR3 spans 15 amino acids. CDR1 and CDR2 from the germline V gene are LGHNA and YSLEER. CDR3: CASSQEPGQAYEQYF. The CDR3 bases are TGCGCCAGCAGCCAAGAGCCGGGACAGGCCTACGAGCAGTACTTC.

The J gene is TRBJ2-7, the V gene TRBV28, with 11 nucleotides matching TRBD2. The CDR3 covers 16 residues. Germline V gene data show CDR1 as MDHEN and CDR2 as SYDVKM. Trimming removed 6 bases from V and 2 bases from J; junction bases left unmatched: 9. CDR3 sequence (DNA): TGTGCCAGCAGCCCTGTAGCGGGAGGGCCCGCCTACGAGCAGTACTTC. Translating it yields CASSPVAGGPAYEQYF.

V usage is TRBV7-2 and J usage is TRBJ2-1; TRBD1 matches at 10 bases. The CDR3 contains 16 residues. The V and J ends lost 0 bases and 2 bases, in that order; junction bases with no gene match: 1. The germline V gene has CDR1 SGHTA and CDR2 FQGNSA. The CDR3 nucleotides are TGTGCCAGCAGCTTAGCCGGGACAGGGGCCTACAATGAGCAGTTCTTC. It specifies CASSLAGTGAYNEQFF.

The chain combines TRBV10-3 with TRBJ1-2, with 7 bases aligning to TRBD1. J lost 0 bases, V lost 5 bases, and 12 bases had no gene match. CDR3 length equals 17 residues. CDR1 is ENHRY and CDR2 is SYGVKD in the germline V gene. The DNA of the CDR3 is TGTGCCATCAGTTCAAGTCCGGGACAGCCAGCTAACTATGGCTACACCTTC. Its translation: CAISSSPGQPANYGYTF.